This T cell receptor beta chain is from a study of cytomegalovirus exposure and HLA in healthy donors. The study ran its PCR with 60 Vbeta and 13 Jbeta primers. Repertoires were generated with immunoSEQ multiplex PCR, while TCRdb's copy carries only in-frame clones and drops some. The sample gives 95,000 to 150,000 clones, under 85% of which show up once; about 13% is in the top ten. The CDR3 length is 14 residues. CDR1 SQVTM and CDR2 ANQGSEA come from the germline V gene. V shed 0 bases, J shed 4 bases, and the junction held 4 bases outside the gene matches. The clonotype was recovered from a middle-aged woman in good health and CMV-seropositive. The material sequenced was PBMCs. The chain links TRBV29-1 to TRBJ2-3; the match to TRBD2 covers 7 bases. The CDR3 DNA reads TGCAGCGTTGAAGATGCTGGGGGGGCAGATACGCAGTATTTT. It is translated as CSVEDAGGADTQYF.